The 18 T cell receptor beta chains presented below share a single source sample, sequenced in a study of T cells and Merkel cell carcinoma outcomes. Assay used: immunoSEQ multiplex PCR; TCRdb lists only in-frame clones, some missing. Counted here are approximately 6,300 clones, 60% to 85% occurring once; the ten biggest clones make up about 6%. The specimen sequenced was tumor tissue from Merkel cell carcinoma. The origin of the receptors is a human donor with Merkel cell carcinoma.

The chain recombines TRBV11-3 with TRBJ2-1, with 7 bases that match TRBD2. The V and J ends lost 5 bases and 6 bases, in that order; junction bases with no gene match: 7. The CDR3 has 14 residues. CDR1 is SGHNT and CDR2 is YENEEA in the germline V gene. DNA of the CDR3: TGTGCCAGCAGCGGTAGGACTAGGGGCAATGAGCAGTTCTTC. Its protein is CASSGRTRGNEQFF.

The chain has TRBV9 and TRBJ1-1; D unclear. Germline CDR1 SGDLS, CDR2 YYNGEE. The germline V and J ends were trimmed by 7 bases and 0 bases, with 16 bases remaining between them. This CDR3 contains 15 residues. The CDR3 region is CASELGGPLNTEAFF. The CDR3 coding sequence is TGTGCCAGCGAGCTGGGCGGCCCTTTGAACACTGAAGCTTTCTTT. Looking up the rest from reference TRBV9 and TRBJ1-1 gives the full variable domain: DSGVTQTPKHLITATGQRVTLRCSPRSGDLSVYWYQQSLDQGLQFLIQYYNGEERAKGNILERFSAQQFPDLHSELNLSSLELGDSALYFCASELGGPLNTEAFFGQGTRLTVV.

The V gene is TRBV29-1, the J gene TRBJ2-5; D ambiguous. The ends were cut back, 6 bases at V and 3 bases at J, with 14 bases in the middle. The germline gives CDR1 SQVTM, CDR2 ANQGSEA. This CDR3 has 13 amino acids. CDR3: CSVSRTVKETQYF. CDR3 in DNA: TGCAGCGTCTCTCGGACCGTAAAAGAGACCCAGTACTTC.

This clone showed up just a few times. This rearrangement joins TRBV7-8 to TRBJ1-1, with D unclear. The CDR3 runs 14 residues. Germline values: CDR1 SGHVS, CDR2 FQNEAQ. V lost 1 base, J lost 4 bases, and 10 bases lay in between. The CDR3, as DNA: TGTGCCAGCAGCTTAGAGGGCCGAACCACTGAAGCTTTCTTT. It is translated as CASSLEGRTTEAFF.

J is TRBJ1-4 and V is TRBV4-2; a possible D gene is TRBD1 (5 bases). Trimming shortened V by 5 bases and J by 5 bases, and 15 bases separated the two germline ends. The CDR3 sequence is 15 residues long. Per germline, CDR1 LGHNA and CDR2 YNFKEQ. DNA for the CDR3: TGTGCCAGCAGCAGACAGTCTCTGGAAAATGAAAAACTGTTTTTT. Residues: CASSRQSLENEKLFF.

Here the CDR3 reads CASSRRDTKRGEQYF. The CDR3 bases are TGTGCCAGCAGCCGCCGGGACACCAAAAGGGGGGAGCAGTACTTC. V and J are TRBV6-5 and TRBJ2-7, with a weak D call TRBD1 (6 bases). With 6 bases removed from V and 7 bases from J, the gap between germline ends came to 22 bases. In germline, CDR1 is MNHEY, CDR2 SVGAGI. This CDR3 spans 15 amino acids.

This chain links TRBV30 with TRBJ2-2, with D perhaps matching TRBD1 (5 bases). In germline, CDR1 is GTSNPN, CDR2 SVGIG (reference sequence). V shed 3 bases and J shed 5 bases, with 7 bases lying between them. CDR3 length: 12 residues. This CDR3 is CAWSPGTGELFF. The CDR3 DNA reads as TGTGCCTGGAGCCCAGGGACCGGGGAGCTGTTTTTT.

The chain recombines TRBV6-5 with TRBJ2-7, with a possible D match to TRBD1 (6 bases). This CDR3 comprises 13 residues. From germline, CDR1 is MNHEY and CDR2 SVGAGI. V lost 0 bases and J 9 bases, leaving 12 bases between the germline ends. The CDR3 nucleotides are TGTGCCAGCAGTTACTCTGGGGCCAGGGGGCAGTACTTC. Its translation is CASSYSGARGQYF.

This chain joins TRBV14 and TRBJ1-1; D gene unclear. Germline V lookup: CDR1 SGHDN, CDR2 FVKESK. V dropped 2 bases and J dropped 8 bases, with 6 bases sitting between them. The CDR3 is 11 amino acids. CDR3 region: CASSQWQEAFF. The CDR3 DNA reads TGTGCCAGCAGCCAATGGCAGGAAGCTTTCTTT.

This clone was seen just once. The CDR3 protein is CASSQAPTNQETQYF. In DNA form, the CDR3 reads TGTGCCAGCAGCCAGGCGCCCACCAACCAAGAGACCCAGTACTTC. This chain connects TRBV5-5 to TRBJ2-5; D unresolved. The CDR3 contains 15 residues. V was cut by 4 bases and J by 0 bases, with 13 bases left in between. Germline CDR1 SGHKS, CDR2 YYEKEE (reference sequence).

The chain employs TRBV30 and TRBJ1-5; tentative D call: TRBD1 (6 bases). Trimming pared 2 bases from V and 3 bases from J, leaving 8 bases between. The V gene's germline CDR1 is GTSNPN and CDR2 SVGIG (reference sequence). This CDR3 is built from 13 residues. The CDR3 spells CAWSTGNNQPQHF. The CDR3 nucleotides are TGTGCCTGGAGTACAGGGAACAATCAGCCCCAGCATTTT.

The chain couples TRBV6-4 to TRBJ2-1, with a possible D match to TRBD2 (6 bases). Germline CDR1 reads MRHNA; CDR2 reads SNTAGT. The CDR3 is 14 amino acids. Deletions cut 6 bases from V and 9 bases from J, with 18 bases between. The CDR3 reads CASSYSGQMGEQFF. CDR3 DNA sequence: TGTGCCAGCAGCTACAGCGGGCAGATGGGTGAGCAGTTCTTC.

This clone was observed a few times. The V and J genes are TRBV7-9 and TRBJ2-6; D remains unclear. The V and J ends lost 2 bases and 3 bases respectively, with 8 bases between them. The CDR3 has 15 amino acids. CDR1 SEHNR and CDR2 FQNEAQ come from the germline V gene (reference sequence). CDR3 bases: TGTGCCAGCAGCTTATCTGGGGTTGGGGCCAACGTCCTGACTTTC. It is translated as CASSLSGVGANVLTF.

The chain has TRBV29-1 and TRBJ2-5, with D unresolved. Germline V gene data show CDR1 as SQVTM and CDR2 as ANQGSEA. CDR3 length: 12 amino acids. V was pared by 6 bases and J by 0 bases, with 8 bases between. DNA of the CDR3: TGCAGCGTAAAACAGAACCAAGAGACCCAGTACTTC. The encoded protein is CSVKQNQETQYF.

As for this clone: One end of the junction does not line up with germline, which may come from a read error. J is TRBJ2-6 and V is TRBV7-9; D uncertain. Germline-derived CDR1 and CDR2 are SEHNR and FQNEAQ (reference sequence). This CDR3 comprises 12 residues. As DNA, the CDR3 is TGTGTCAGCAGCTTAGGCCCCAACGTCCTGACTTTC. Translation: CVSSLGPNVLTF.

The V call is TRBV28, the J call TRBJ2-5, with a tentative D call TRBD2 (6 bases). Trimming removed 5 bases from V and 2 bases from J, with 15 bases in between. CDR3 size: 15 residues. CDR1 and CDR2 (germline): MDHEN, SYDVKM. In DNA form, the CDR3 reads TGTGCCAGCAGTACCCCTCGGGGGAAACAAGAGACCCAGTACTTC. Its translation: CASSTPRGKQETQYF.

This clone was seen a handful of times. This chain uses TRBV6-5 with TRBJ1-6; tentative D call: TRBD1 (5 bases). The CDR3 consists of 13 residues. V was clipped by 2 bases and J by 10 bases, with 9 bases between them. Germline V gene data show CDR1 as MNHEY and CDR2 as SVGAGI. CDR3: CASSYLQGSPLHF. Here the CDR3 DNA reads TGTGCCAGCAGTTACCTGCAGGGCTCACCCCTCCACTTT.

J is TRBJ2-7 and V is TRBV5-1; 7 bases match TRBD2. The V gene end was trimmed by 0 bases and the J gene end by 7 bases; junction bases not matched to a gene: 13. Germline V gives CDR1 SGHRS, CDR2 YFSETQ. The CDR3 consists of 16 residues. DNA of the CDR3: TGCGCCAGCAGCTTGGGCCCAGGGACTACCGGAGGGGAGCAGTACTTC. This sequence encodes CASSLGPGTTGGEQYF.